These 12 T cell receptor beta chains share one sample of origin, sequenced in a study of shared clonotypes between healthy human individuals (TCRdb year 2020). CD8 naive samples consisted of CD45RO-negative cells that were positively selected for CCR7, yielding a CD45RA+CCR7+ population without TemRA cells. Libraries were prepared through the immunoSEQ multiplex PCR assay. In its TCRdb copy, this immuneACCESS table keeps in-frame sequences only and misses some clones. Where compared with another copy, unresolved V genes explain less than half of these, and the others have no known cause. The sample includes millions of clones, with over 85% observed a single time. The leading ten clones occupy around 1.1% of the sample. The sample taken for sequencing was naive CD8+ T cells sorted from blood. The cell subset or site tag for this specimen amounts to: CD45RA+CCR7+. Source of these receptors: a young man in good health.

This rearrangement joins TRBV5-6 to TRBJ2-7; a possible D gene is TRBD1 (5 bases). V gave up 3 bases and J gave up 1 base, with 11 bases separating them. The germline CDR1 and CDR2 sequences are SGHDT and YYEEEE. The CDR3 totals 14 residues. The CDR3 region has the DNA TGTGCCAGCAGCTCCGAGACAGAGTCCTACGAGCAGTACTTC. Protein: CASSSETESYEQYF.

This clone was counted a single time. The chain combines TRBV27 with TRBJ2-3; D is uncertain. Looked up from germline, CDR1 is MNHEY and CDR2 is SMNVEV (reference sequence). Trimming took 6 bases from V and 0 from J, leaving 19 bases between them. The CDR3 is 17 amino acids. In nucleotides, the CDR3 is TGTGCCAGCAGCTTCCCCCGACTGACCTCTAGCACAGATACGCAGTATTTT. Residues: CASSFPRLTSSTDTQYF.

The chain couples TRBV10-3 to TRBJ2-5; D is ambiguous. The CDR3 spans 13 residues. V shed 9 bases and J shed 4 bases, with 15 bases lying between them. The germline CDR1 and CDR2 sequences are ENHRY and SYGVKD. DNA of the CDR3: TGTGCCATGGGTTTGGAAATGGGAGAGACCCAGTACTTC. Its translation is CAMGLEMGETQYF.

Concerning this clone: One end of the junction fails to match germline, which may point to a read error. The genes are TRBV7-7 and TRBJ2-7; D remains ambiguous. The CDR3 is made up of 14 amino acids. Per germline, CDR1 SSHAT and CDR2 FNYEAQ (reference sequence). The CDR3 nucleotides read TGTGCTAGCAGCCAACACGGACGGAGCTACGAGCAGTACTTC. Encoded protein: CASSQHGRSYEQYF.

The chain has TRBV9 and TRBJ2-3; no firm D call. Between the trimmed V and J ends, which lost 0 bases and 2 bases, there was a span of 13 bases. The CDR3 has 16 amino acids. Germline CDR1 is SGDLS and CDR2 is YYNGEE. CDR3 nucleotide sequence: TGTGCCAGCAGCGTAGGAGGCTTAGCTTACACAGATACGCAGTATTTT. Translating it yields CASSVGGLAYTDTQYF.

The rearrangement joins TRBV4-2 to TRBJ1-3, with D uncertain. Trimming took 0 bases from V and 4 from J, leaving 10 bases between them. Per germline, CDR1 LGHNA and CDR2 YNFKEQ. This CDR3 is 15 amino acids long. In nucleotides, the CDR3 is TGTGCCAGCAGCCAAGACCCGGGATCAGGAAACACCATATATTTT. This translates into CASSQDPGSGNTIYF.

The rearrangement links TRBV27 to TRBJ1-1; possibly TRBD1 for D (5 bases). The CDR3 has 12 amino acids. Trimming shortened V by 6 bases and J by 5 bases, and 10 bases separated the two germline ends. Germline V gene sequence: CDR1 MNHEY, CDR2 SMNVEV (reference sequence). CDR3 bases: TGTGCCAGCAGGGTCGGGGGAACTGAAGCTTTCTTT. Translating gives CASRVGGTEAFF.

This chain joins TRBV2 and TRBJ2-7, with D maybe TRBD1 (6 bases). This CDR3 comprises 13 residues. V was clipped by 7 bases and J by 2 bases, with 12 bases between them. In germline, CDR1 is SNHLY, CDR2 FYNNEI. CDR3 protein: CASNEQGTYEQYF. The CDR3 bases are TGTGCCAGCAATGAGCAGGGGACCTACGAGCAGTACTTC. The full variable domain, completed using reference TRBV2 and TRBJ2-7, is EPEVTQTPSHQVTQMGQEVILRCVPISNHLYFYWYRQILGQKVEFLVSFYNNEISEKSEIFDDQFSVERPDGSNFTLKIRSTKLEDSAMYFCASNEQGTYEQYFGPGTRLTVT.

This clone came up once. In nucleotides, the CDR3 is TGTGCCAGCAGCCAGAGGGAAAAATACGAGCAGTACTTC. Protein product: CASSQREKYEQYF. The chain uses TRBV7-9 and TRBJ2-7; a possible D gene is TRBD2 (5 bases). Germline CDR1 is SEHNR and CDR2 is FQNEAQ (reference sequence). The CDR3 is 13 amino acids. V was pared by 5 bases and J by 4 bases, with 12 bases between.

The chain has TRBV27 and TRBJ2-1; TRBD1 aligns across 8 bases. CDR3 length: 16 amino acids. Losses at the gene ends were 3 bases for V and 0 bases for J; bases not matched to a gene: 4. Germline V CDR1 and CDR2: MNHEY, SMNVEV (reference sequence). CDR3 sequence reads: CASSFTGGISYNEQFF. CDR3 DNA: TGTGCCAGCAGTTTCACAGGGGGTATCTCCTACAATGAGCAGTTCTTC.

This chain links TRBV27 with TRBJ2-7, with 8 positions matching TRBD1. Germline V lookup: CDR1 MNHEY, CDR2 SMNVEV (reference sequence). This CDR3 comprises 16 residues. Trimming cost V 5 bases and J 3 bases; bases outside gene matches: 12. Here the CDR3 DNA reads TGTGCCAGCAGTAGCTCGACAGGGGAAAGGGGCTACGAGCAGTACTTC. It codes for CASSSSTGERGYEQYF.

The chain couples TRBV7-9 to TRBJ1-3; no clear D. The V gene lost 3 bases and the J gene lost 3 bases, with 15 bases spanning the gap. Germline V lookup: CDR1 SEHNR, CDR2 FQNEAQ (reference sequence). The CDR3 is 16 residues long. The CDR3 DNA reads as TGTGCCAGCAGCTTGCCAGCGGGGAGAAGTGGAAACACCATATATTTT. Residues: CASSLPAGRSGNTIYF.